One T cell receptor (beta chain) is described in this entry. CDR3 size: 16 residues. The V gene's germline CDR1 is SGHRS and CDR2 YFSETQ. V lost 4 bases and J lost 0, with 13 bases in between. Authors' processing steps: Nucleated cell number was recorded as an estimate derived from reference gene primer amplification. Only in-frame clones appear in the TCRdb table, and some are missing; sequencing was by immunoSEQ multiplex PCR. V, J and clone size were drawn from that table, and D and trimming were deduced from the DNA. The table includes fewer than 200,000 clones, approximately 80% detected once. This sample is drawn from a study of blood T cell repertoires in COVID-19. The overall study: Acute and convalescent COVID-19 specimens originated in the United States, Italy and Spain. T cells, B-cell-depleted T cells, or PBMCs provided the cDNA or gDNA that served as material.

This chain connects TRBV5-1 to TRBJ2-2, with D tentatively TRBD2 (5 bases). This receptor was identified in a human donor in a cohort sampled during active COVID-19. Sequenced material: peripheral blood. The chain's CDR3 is CASSAQSGPNTGELFF. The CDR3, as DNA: TGCGCCAGCAGCGCCCAGAGCGGCCCGAACACCGGGGAGCTGTTTTTT.